Presented here are 21 T cell receptor beta chains from one specimen sequenced in a study of T cell repertoires in cytomegalovirus infection (dated by TCRdb to the late 2010s). The sequencing machine was an Illumina HiSeq 1500. TCRdb passed the public sequencing reads through fastp at Q25 and MiXCR, retaining productive beta sequences. Entries that share a CDR3 protein sequence are merged under the most common genes and DNA. For this sample there are around 450,000 distinct CDR3 sequences; approximately 31% appear just once. The ten largest clones add up to 12% to 15% of the sample. The material sequenced was PBMCs. These receptors came from a human donor in good health (CMV status not recorded). Some clones in this sample may be carry-over from other donors' samples.

This chain uses TRBV7-9 with TRBJ1-1, with D perhaps matching TRBD1 (5 bases). V lost 1 base, J lost 3 bases, and 12 bases lay in between. CDR3 length equals 15 residues. Looked up from germline, CDR1 is SEHNR and CDR2 is FQNEAQ (reference sequence). This CDR3 is CASSLGPGFDTEAFF. The CDR3 DNA sequence: TGTGCCAGCAGCTTAGGTCCAGGGTTCGACACTGAAGCTTTCTTT.

V gene TRBV28 combines with J gene TRBJ1-5; 8 bases fit TRBD1. CDR3 size: 18 residues. Germline loops: CDR1 MDHEN, CDR2 SYDVKM. With V trimmed by 5 bases and J by 0 bases, 12 bases remained unmatched. Here the CDR3 DNA reads TGTGCCAGCAGTCCACTTTGGACAGGGATGGTTAGCAATCAGCCCCAGCATTTT. Its protein product is CASSPLWTGMVSNQPQHF. Based on the CDR3 plus reference TRBV28 and TRBJ1-5, the full variable domain is DVKVTQSSRYLVKRTGEKVFLECVQDMDHENMFWYRQDPGLGLRLIYFSYDVKMKEKGDIPEGYSVSREKKERFSLILESASTNQTSMYLCASSPLWTGMVSNQPQHFGDGTRLSIL.

The genes are TRBV7-3 and TRBJ2-1; TRBD2 is a possible D gene (6 bases). This CDR3 has 16 amino acids. V was cut by 2 bases and J by 6 bases, with 17 bases left in between. The germline V gene has CDR1 SGHTA and CDR2 FQGTGA. The CDR3 region is CASSLSASGTSNEQFF. DNA for the CDR3: TGTGCCAGCAGCTTATCGGCGTCCGGGACTTCCAATGAGCAGTTCTTC.

This clonotype appeared a few times. The J gene is TRBJ2-5, the V gene TRBV2; D may correspond to TRBD1 or TRBD2 (5 bases each). With 6 bases removed from V and 5 bases from J, the gap between germline ends came to 10 bases. The germline gives CDR1 SNHLY, CDR2 FYNNEI. This CDR3 is built from 12 residues. The CDR3, as DNA: TGTGCCAGCAGGGGGCCGGGGGAGACCCAGTACTTC. Encoded protein: CASRGPGETQYF.

CDR3 nucleotide sequence: TGTGCCAGCAGCTTGGAGACTGCGAACACCGGGGAGCTGTTTTTT. Translation: CASSLETANTGELFF. The J gene is TRBJ2-2, the V gene TRBV5-4; D remains unclear. This CDR3 region has 15 residues. The V gene's germline CDR1 is SGHNT and CDR2 YYREEE (reference sequence). V was pared by 0 bases and J by 0 bases, with 6 bases between.

The V and J genes are TRBV12-3 or TRBV12-4 and TRBJ2-3, with no clear D. This CDR3 is 15 amino acids long. Between the trimmed V and J ends, which lost 3 bases and 4 bases, there was a span of 14 bases. CDR3: CASSFRQLAADTQYF. In nucleotides, the CDR3 is TGTGCCAGCAGTTTCCGGCAGTTGGCCGCAGATACGCAGTATTTT.

This clonotype turned up a few times. V gene TRBV29-1 combines with J gene TRBJ2-3, with D perhaps TRBD1 (6 bases). The CDR3 loop spans 13 amino acids. Between the trimmed V and J ends, which lost 7 bases and 4 bases, there was a span of 15 bases. Germline assignment: CDR1 SQVTM and CDR2 ANQGSEA. The CDR3 nucleotides read TGCAGCGCGCTCCGGGACAAGGCAGATACGCAGTATTTT. Protein product: CSALRDKADTQYF.

This clonotype was seen a handful of times. The chain couples TRBV10-2 to TRBJ2-2; 12 bases fit TRBD2. This CDR3 spans 18 amino acids. V lost 2 bases to trimming and J lost 0 bases; unmatched junction nucleotides: 4. Germline V gene sequence: CDR1 WSHSY, CDR2 SAAADI. CDR3 sequence reads: CASSEVLAGGANTGELFF. CDR3 nucleotides: TGCGCCAGCAGTGAGGTCCTAGCGGGGGGGGCGAACACCGGGGAGCTGTTTTTT.

The V gene is TRBV5-6, the J gene TRBJ2-3; possible D gene TRBD1, 5 bases. Trimming left V 4 bases short and J 6 bases short, with 12 bases between. Germline CDR1 SGHDT, CDR2 YYEEEE. This CDR3 comprises 13 residues. As DNA, the CDR3 is TGTGCCAGCAGCATGGACATAATGGATACGCAGTATTTT. It specifies CASSMDIMDTQYF. The variable domain in full, completed from reference TRBV5-6 and TRBJ2-3, reads DAGVTQSPTHLIKTRGQQVTLRCSPKSGHDTVSWYQQALGQGPQFIFQYYEEEERQRGNFPDRFSGHQFPNYSSELNVNALLLGDSALYLCASSMDIMDTQYFGPGTRLTVL.

J is TRBJ2-7 and V is TRBV6-2 or TRBV6-3; D not certain. The CDR3 is 11 amino acids. Trimming removed 6 bases from V and 1 base from J, with 4 bases in between. Germline CDR1 is MNHEY and CDR2 is SVGEGT. CDR3 region: CASRRSYEQYF. The CDR3 DNA sequence: TGTGCCAGCAGGCGTTCCTACGAGCAGTACTTC.

The V gene is TRBV29-1, the J gene TRBJ1-3, with a tentative D call TRBD1 (6 bases). Looked up from germline, CDR1 is SQVTM and CDR2 is ANQGSEA. There are 15 residues in the CDR3. With 2 bases removed from V and 4 bases from J, the gap between germline ends came to 15 bases. CDR3 in amino acids: CSVEPPGQLGNTIYF. CDR3 nucleotide sequence: TGCAGCGTTGAACCCCCCGGACAGCTGGGAAACACCATATATTTT.

On this clonotype itself: This may stem from a read error, because a much larger clone lies one nucleotide away. J is TRBJ1-5 and V is TRBV27; possible D gene TRBD1, 6 bases. CDR1 is MNHEY, CDR2 SMNVEV, per germline (reference sequence). The CDR3 consists of 13 residues. Deletions cut 8 bases from V and 6 bases from J, with 14 bases between. The chain's CDR3 is CASGQSQFQPQHF. The CDR3 DNA reads as TGTGCCAGCGGACAGTCTCAATTTCAGCCCCAGCATTTT.

V and J are TRBV2 and TRBJ1-5; 7 bases fit TRBD1. This CDR3 region has 14 residues. Trimming took 3 bases from V and 6 from J; bases not matched to a gene: 5. CDR1 is SNHLY, CDR2 FYNNEI, per germline. CDR3 protein: CASSDDREPQPQHF. The CDR3 region has the DNA TGTGCCAGCAGTGACGACAGGGAACCTCAGCCCCAGCATTTT.

This clonotype was recorded a few times. This sequence joins TRBV6-1 and TRBJ2-3, with no clear D. Germline CDR1 is MNHNS and CDR2 is SASEGT. CDR3 length equals 14 residues. The germline V and J ends were trimmed by 2 bases and 2 bases, with 8 bases remaining between them. In DNA form, the CDR3 reads TGTGCCAGCAGTGAACACAGAATCACAGATACGCAGTATTTT. Its protein is CASSEHRITDTQYF.

This clonotype was observed at least ten times. The chain carries TRBV6-2 or TRBV6-3 and TRBJ2-1, with 10 bases fitting TRBD2. The CDR3 is 14 amino acids. Germline CDR1 reads MNHEY; CDR2 reads SVGEGT. The V gene end was trimmed by 8 bases and the J gene end by 9 bases; junction bases not matched to a gene: 10. CDR3 sequence reads: CASRNSGGIGEQFF. CDR3 coding DNA: TGTGCCAGCCGGAATAGCGGGGGGATCGGTGAGCAGTTCTTC.

The rearrangement joins TRBV15 to TRBJ1-2, with D possibly being TRBD1 (6 bases). Germline V CDR1 and CDR2: LNHNV, YYDKDF (reference sequence). The CDR3 length is 16 residues. V lost 0 bases to trimming and J lost 4 bases, with 15 bases between them. The CDR3 DNA follows: TGTGCCACCAGCAGAGATCCGGGGGGCAGGGTCTATGGCTACACCTTC. It encodes CATSRDPGGRVYGYTF.

This rearrangement joins TRBV11-3 to TRBJ2-1; D gene ambiguous. Per the germline V gene, CDR1 is SGHNT and CDR2 is YENEEA. This CDR3 spans 17 amino acids. V lost 2 bases to trimming and J lost 0 bases, with 14 bases between them. The CDR3 region is CASSLRVGQSSYNEQFF. The CDR3 DNA reads TGTGCCAGCAGCTTAAGGGTGGGCCAGAGCTCCTACAATGAGCAGTTCTTC. Full variable domain (rest looked up from reference TRBV11-3 and TRBJ2-1): EAGVVQSPRYKIIEKKQPVAFWCNPISGHNTLYWYLQNLGQGPELLIRYENEEAVDDSQLPKDRFSAERLKGVDSTLKIQPAELGDSAVYLCASSLRVGQSSYNEQFFGPGTRLTVL.

The chain carries TRBV28 and TRBJ2-1; 10 nucleotides agree with TRBD2. The CDR3 has 18 amino acids. Trimming cost V 5 bases and J 2 bases; bases outside gene matches: 12. CDR1 MDHEN and CDR2 SYDVKM come from the germline V gene. The CDR3 DNA reads as TGTGCCAGCAGTATACTAGCGGGGAACAGCTGGCCCTACAATGAGCAGTTCTTC. Translating gives CASSILAGNSWPYNEQFF. Filled out from reference TRBV28 and TRBJ2-1, the complete variable domain reads DVKVTQSSRYLVKRTGEKVFLECVQDMDHENMFWYRQDPGLGLRLIYFSYDVKMKEKGDIPEGYSVSREKKERFSLILESASTNQTSMYLCASSILAGNSWPYNEQFFGPGTRLTVL.

This clonotype was counted a few times. V and J are TRBV6-5 and TRBJ1-6; perhaps TRBD1 as D (5 bases). Germline CDR1 is MNHEY and CDR2 is SVGAGI. The V end lost 2 bases, the J end lost 4 bases, and 21 bases lay between the germline ends. This CDR3 comprises 19 residues. Written as DNA, the CDR3 is TGTGCCAGCAGTTACAAAGGTGCGGGAGCCAGGGCTTATAATTCACCCCTCCACTTT. This translates into CASSYKGAGARAYNSPLHF.

Here the CDR3 DNA reads TGTGCCAGCAGCCGGCAGGGGGGCGTTCACACCGGGGAGCTGTTTTTT. This translates into CASSRQGGVHTGELFF. The J gene is TRBJ2-2, the V gene TRBV14; D is perhaps TRBD1 (7 bases). The CDR3 extends over 16 amino acids. Germline CDR1 is SGHDN and CDR2 is FVKESK. V was cut by 4 bases and J by 3 bases, with 15 bases left in between.

The rearrangement joins TRBV4-2 to TRBJ2-7; no definite D call. Trimming took 0 bases from V and 3 from J, leaving 12 bases between them. Germline loops: CDR1 LGHNA, CDR2 YNFKEQ. The CDR3 consists of 15 residues. The CDR3 region has the DNA TGTGCCAGCAGCCAAGACAGAGCAGCCCACTACGAGCAGTACTTC. It codes for CASSQDRAAHYEQYF.